This T cell receptor beta chain is drawn from a study of neoadjuvant nivolumab and ipilimumab in lung cancer. This clone was observed a handful of times. As yet, its antigen is unknown. This table comes from immunoSEQ multiplex PCR, and its TCRdb copy is limited to in-frame clones, with some not included. This table holds tens of thousands of clones, 85% to 90% found once. Study-level points and caveats: From pretherapy to surgery, tumor richness and clonality rose with dual therapy. TCR richness and clonality were higher in tumors than adjacent uninvolved lung. Higher pretherapy blood TCR richness went with higher resected-tumor richness. Only a small number of samples underwent TCR sequencing.

CDR3 size: 13 residues. From germline, CDR1 is SGHKS and CDR2 YYEKEE (reference sequence). V was pared by 3 bases and J by 3 bases, with 7 bases between. The J gene is TRBJ1-5, the V gene TRBV5-5; D gene unclear. The sequence derives from an adult with non-small cell lung cancer. The sequencing here drew on peripheral blood, taken before neoadjuvant nivolumab, alone or with ipilimumab. CDR3 DNA sequence: TGTGCCAGCAGCTCAAGGGACAATCAGCCCCAGCATTTT. Translating it yields CASSSRDNQPQHF.